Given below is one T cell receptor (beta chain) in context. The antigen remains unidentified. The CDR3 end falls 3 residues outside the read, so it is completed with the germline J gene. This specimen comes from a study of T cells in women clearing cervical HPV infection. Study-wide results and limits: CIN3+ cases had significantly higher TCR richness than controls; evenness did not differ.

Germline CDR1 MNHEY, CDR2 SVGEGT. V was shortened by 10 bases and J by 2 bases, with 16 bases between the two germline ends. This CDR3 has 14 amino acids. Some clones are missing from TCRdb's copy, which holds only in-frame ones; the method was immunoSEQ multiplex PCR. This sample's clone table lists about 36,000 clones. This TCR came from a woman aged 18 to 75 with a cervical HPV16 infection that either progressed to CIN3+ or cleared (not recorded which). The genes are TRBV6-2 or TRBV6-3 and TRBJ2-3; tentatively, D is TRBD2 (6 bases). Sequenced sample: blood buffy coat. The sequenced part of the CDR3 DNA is TGTGCCATTACCGGGACTGGCTCCACAGATACG. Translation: CAITGTGSTDT. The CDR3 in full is CAITGTGSTDTQYF.